This TCR beta chain was documented in a study of circulating CD8 cells and anti-PD-1 response in melanoma. Sorting of live CD3+CD8+TCRalphabeta+ cells by PD-1 and/or TIGIT gave four subsets. Findings of the study overall: Previously treated and treatment-naive patients were pooled together. PD-1 and DPOS subsets showed similar, higher clonality than DNEG. No tumor material was available, so peptide assays assessed reactivity.

As regards this clonotype: No antigen is known for it.

The CDR3 consists of 13 residues. V was clipped by 3 bases and J by 4 bases, with 8 bases between them. TCR libraries were prepared from roughly 15 ng of total RNA with the QIAseq Immune Repertoire TCR panel. A single record per CDR3 protein comes from TCRdb applying MiXCR to the reads. Of around 680 distinct CDR3 sequences listed, 10% were seen once; the top ten hold 35% to 45%. The receptor comes from a human donor with melanoma. This chain joins TRBV12-3 or TRBV12-4 and TRBJ2-3; D is unresolved. Sequencing was performed on CD8+ T cells from PBMCs, taken at baseline or after one month of anti-PD-1 therapy (not recorded which). The CDR3 loop is CASSFHPSDTQYF. The CDR3 DNA follows: TGTGCCAGCAGTTTTCACCCGTCAGATACGCAGTATTTT.